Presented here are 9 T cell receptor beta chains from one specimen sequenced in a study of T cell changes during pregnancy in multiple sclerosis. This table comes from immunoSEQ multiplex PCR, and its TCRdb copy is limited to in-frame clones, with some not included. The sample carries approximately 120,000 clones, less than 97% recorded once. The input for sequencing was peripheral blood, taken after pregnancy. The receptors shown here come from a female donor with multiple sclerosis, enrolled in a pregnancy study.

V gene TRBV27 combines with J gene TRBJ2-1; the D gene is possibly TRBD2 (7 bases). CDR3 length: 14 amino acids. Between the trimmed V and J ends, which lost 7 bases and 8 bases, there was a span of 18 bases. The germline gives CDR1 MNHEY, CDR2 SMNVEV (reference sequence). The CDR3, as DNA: TGTGCCAGCAAGAGGGGGGGTCCGGGGGATGAGCAGTTCTTC. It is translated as CASKRGGPGDEQFF.

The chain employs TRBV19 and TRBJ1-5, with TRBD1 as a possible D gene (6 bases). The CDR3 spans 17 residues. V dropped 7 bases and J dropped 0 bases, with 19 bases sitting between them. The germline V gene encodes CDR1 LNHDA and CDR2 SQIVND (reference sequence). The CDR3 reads CASMPPQGTNSNQPQHF. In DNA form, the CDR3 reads TGTGCCAGTATGCCCCCACAGGGCACCAATAGCAATCAGCCCCAGCATTTT.

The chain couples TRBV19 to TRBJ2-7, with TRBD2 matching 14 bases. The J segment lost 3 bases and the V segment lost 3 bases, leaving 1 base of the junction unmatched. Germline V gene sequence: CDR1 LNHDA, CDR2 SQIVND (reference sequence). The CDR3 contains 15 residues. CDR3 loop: CASSMGTSGSYEQYF. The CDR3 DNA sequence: TGTGCCAGTAGTATGGGGACTAGCGGGAGCTACGAGCAGTACTTC.

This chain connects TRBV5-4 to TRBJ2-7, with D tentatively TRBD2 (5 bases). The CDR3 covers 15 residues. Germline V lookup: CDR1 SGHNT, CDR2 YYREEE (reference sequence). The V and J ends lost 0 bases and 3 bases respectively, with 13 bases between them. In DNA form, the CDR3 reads TGTGCCAGCAGCTTGGGCTCCGGGAACCTCTACGAGCAGTACTTC. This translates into CASSLGSGNLYEQYF. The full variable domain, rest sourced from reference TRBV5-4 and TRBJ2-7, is ETGVTQSPTHLIKTRGQQVTLRCSSQSGHNTVSWYQQALGQGPQFIFQYYREEENGRGNFPPRFSGLQFPNYSSELNVNALELDDSALYLCASSLGSGNLYEQYFGPGTRLTVT.

CDR3 residues: CASSQEWGQGSETQYF. Here the CDR3 DNA reads TGTGCCAGCAGCCAAGAATGGGGACAGGGTTCTGAGACCCAGTACTTC. This chain connects TRBV4-2 to TRBJ2-5; TRBD1 aligns across 9 bases. This CDR3 is 16 amino acids long. The germline CDR1 and CDR2 sequences are LGHNA and YNFKEQ. Unmatched junction bases numbered 7, after V lost 0 bases and J lost 5 bases.

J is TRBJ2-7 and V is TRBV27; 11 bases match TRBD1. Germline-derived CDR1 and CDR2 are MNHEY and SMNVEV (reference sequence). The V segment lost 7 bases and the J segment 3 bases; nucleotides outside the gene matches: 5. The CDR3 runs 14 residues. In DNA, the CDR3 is TGTGCCAGCAAAGCGGGACAGGGGGTCTACGAGCAGTACTTC. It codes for CASKAGQGVYEQYF.

CDR3 coding DNA: TGTGCCAGCTGGGGGCAGGCGAGCTATGGCTACACCTTC. Its protein product is CASWGQASYGYTF. The V gene is TRBV6-5, the J gene TRBJ1-2, with a tentative D call TRBD1 (6 bases). CDR1 is MNHEY, CDR2 SVGAGI, per germline. This CDR3 has 13 amino acids. The germline V and J ends were trimmed by 8 bases and 4 bases, with 14 bases remaining between them.

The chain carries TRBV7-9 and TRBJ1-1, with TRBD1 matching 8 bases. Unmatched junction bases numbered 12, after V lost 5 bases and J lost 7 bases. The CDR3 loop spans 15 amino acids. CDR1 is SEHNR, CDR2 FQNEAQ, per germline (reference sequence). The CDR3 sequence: CASSPPGTGSFEAFF. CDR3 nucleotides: TGTGCCAGCAGCCCGCCCGGGACAGGATCCTTTGAAGCTTTCTTT. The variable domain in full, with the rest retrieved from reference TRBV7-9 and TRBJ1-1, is DTGVSQNPRHKITKRGQNVTFRCDPISEHNRLYWYRQTLGQGPEFLTYFQNEAQLEKSRLLSDRFSAERPKGSFSTLEIQRTEQGDSAMYLCASSPPGTGSFEAFFGQGTRLTVV.

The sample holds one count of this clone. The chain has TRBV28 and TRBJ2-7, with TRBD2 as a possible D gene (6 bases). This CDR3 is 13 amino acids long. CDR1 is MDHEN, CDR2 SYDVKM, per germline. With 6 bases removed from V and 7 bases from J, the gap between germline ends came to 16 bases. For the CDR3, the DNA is TGTGCCAGCAGCACCACAGTGGGGAGGGAGCAGTACTTC. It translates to CASSTTVGREQYF.